This TCR beta chain was captured in a study of T-cell reconstitution after alpha-beta-depleted transplantation in children. Preparation of the TCRbeta library was carried out with unique molecular identifiers. One entry per CDR3 protein, called by TCRdb with MiXCR from the PCR reads. The profile shows 350,000 to 450,000 distinct CDR3 sequences, over 20% of them singletons. This CDR3 has 14 amino acids. The V gene lost 7 bases and the J gene lost 4 bases, with 14 bases spanning the gap. CDR1 and CDR2 from the germline V gene are LNHDA and SQIVND (reference sequence). This chain joins TRBV19 and TRBJ2-1, with D maybe TRBD2 (6 bases). This sequence was found in a human donor who donated a stem cell graft to a child with acute myeloid leukemia. The sample consisted of PBMCs from the stem cell graft donor, taken from the stem cell graft. CDR3 DNA: TGTGCCAGTAAGTCGGGAGCCGGGTACAATGAGCAGTTCTTC. Encoded protein: CASKSGAGYNEQFF. The full variable domain, completed using reference TRBV19 and TRBJ2-1, is DGGITQSPKYLFRKEGQNVTLSCEQNLNHDAMYWYRQDPGQGLRLIYYSQIVNDFQKGDIAEGYSVSREKKESFPLTVTSAQKNPTAFYLCASKSGAGYNEQFFGPGTRLTVL.